The next 18 T cell receptor beta chains were all read from a single sample in a study of shared clonotypes between healthy human individuals. TCRdb's copy holds only in-frame clones and misses some; the assay was immunoSEQ multiplex PCR. The sample shows approximately 2.5 million clones, under 95% of them seen only once. Sequences were obtained from naive CD4+ T cells from PBMCs. Noted subset: CD45RA+ positively selected. These receptors were obtained from a man between 18 and 35 years old in good health. Some clones in this sample may be carry-over from other donors' samples.

The chain joins TRBV5-1 to TRBJ2-7, with TRBD1 matching 8 bases. There are 16 residues in the CDR3. J gave up 6 bases and V 0 bases, and 11 bases lay outside the gene matches. Germline V gives CDR1 SGHRS, CDR2 YFSETQ. The DNA for the CDR3 is TGCGCCAGCAGCTTGGCCCCAGGGGGCGCAGGAAGCGAGCAGTACTTC. This translates into CASSLAPGGAGSEQYF.

The chain has TRBV15 and TRBJ1-2, with 8 nucleotides matching TRBD1. CDR3 length: 12 residues. The V gene end was trimmed by 5 bases and the J gene end by 8 bases; junction bases not matched to a gene: 4. The germline V gene has CDR1 LNHNV and CDR2 YYDKDF (reference sequence). The CDR3 protein is CATSRQGLGYTF. The CDR3 DNA is TGTGCCACCAGCCGACAGGGGCTGGGCTACACCTTC.

CDR3 amino acids: CASSRLGVETNEKLFF. CDR3 nucleotide sequence: TGTGCCAGCAGCCGTTTGGGTGTGGAAACTAATGAAAAACTGTTTTTT. This rearrangement joins TRBV28 to TRBJ1-4; D is undetermined. Trimming removed 6 bases at V and 1 base at J, with 15 bases between. The CDR3 has 16 residues. CDR1 and CDR2 (germline): MDHEN, SYDVKM.

The genes are TRBV10-3 and TRBJ2-3, with D uncertain. Germline-derived CDR1 and CDR2 are ENHRY and SYGVKD. The ends were cut back, 2 bases at V and 0 bases at J, with 3 bases in the middle. This CDR3 spans 13 amino acids. In DNA form, the CDR3 reads TGTGCCATCAGTGAGCCTAGCACAGATACGCAGTATTTT. It is translated as CAISEPSTDTQYF.

V usage is TRBV10-3 and J usage is TRBJ1-1; the match to TRBD1 covers 9 bases. Germline V gene data show CDR1 as ENHRY and CDR2 as SYGVKD. The CDR3 runs 16 residues. With V trimmed by 2 bases and J by 5 bases, 9 bases remained unmatched. As DNA, the CDR3 is TGTGCCATCAGTGAGCCGGGACAGGGTAGAGGGACTGAAGCTTTCTTT. As protein: CAISEPGQGRGTEAFF.

The J gene is TRBJ1-3, the V gene TRBV10-2, with D maybe TRBD1 (5 bases). The V gene's germline CDR1 is WSHSY and CDR2 SAAADI. This CDR3 region has 15 residues. The ends were cut back, 7 bases at V and 0 bases at J, with 13 bases in the middle. CDR3 sequence reads: CASNPTASSGNTIYF. In nucleotides, the CDR3 is TGCGCCAGCAATCCGACAGCCAGCTCTGGAAACACCATATATTTT.

This chain joins TRBV28 and TRBJ2-5; 9 nucleotides agree with TRBD2. Germline values: CDR1 MDHEN, CDR2 SYDVKM. Trimming removed 6 bases from V and 1 base from J; junction bases left unmatched: 3. This CDR3 contains 14 residues. The CDR3 loop is CASRGGRAQETQYF. In nucleotides, the CDR3 is TGTGCCAGCAGGGGCGGGAGGGCCCAAGAGACCCAGTACTTC.

The V call is TRBV6-6, the J call TRBJ2-3, with unresolved D. The CDR3 consists of 12 residues. The V end lost 8 bases, the J end lost 2 bases, and 8 bases lay between the germline ends. Germline assignment: CDR1 MNHNY and CDR2 SVGAGI (reference sequence). The CDR3 protein is CASGSLTDTQYF. The DNA for the CDR3 is TGTGCCAGCGGGTCCCTCACAGATACGCAGTATTTT.

This sequence joins TRBV9 and TRBJ2-2, with 7 bases that match TRBD1. Germline CDR1 is SGDLS and CDR2 is YYNGEE. The junction had 5 bases not matched to a gene; V was cut back by 0 bases and J by 3 bases. The CDR3 has 16 residues. The CDR3 nucleotides are TGTGCCAGCAGCGTAGGGGGACAGCCCTACACCGGGGAGCTGTTTTTT. This codes for CASSVGGQPYTGELFF. Complete variable domain (other parts from reference TRBV9 and TRBJ2-2): DSGVTQTPKHLITATGQRVTLRCSPRSGDLSVYWYQQSLDQGLQFLIQYYNGEERAKGNILERFSAQQFPDLHSELNLSSLELGDSALYFCASSVGGQPYTGELFFGEGSRLTVL.

The V and J genes are TRBV7-2 and TRBJ1-2, with D perhaps TRBD1 (6 bases). Germline V CDR1 and CDR2: SGHTA, FQGNSA. There are 14 residues in the CDR3. V was shortened by 1 base and J by 9 bases, with 15 bases between the two germline ends. This chain's CDR3 is CASSLGGGGKSYTF. CDR3 nucleotides: TGTGCCAGCAGCTTAGGAGGCGGGGGCAAAAGCTACACCTTC.

This chain connects TRBV5-4 to TRBJ2-1; 7 positions agree with TRBD2. The germline V gene has CDR1 SGHNT and CDR2 YYREEE (reference sequence). The CDR3 is 15 residues long. The ends lost 1 base at V and 6 bases at J; junction bases unmatched: 7. The CDR3 spells CASSLRAGVGNEQFF. The CDR3 DNA sequence: TGTGCCAGCAGCTTGAGGGCGGGAGTGGGCAATGAGCAGTTCTTC.

A word on this clone: Different DNA sequences within this sample yield the same CDR3. V gene TRBV5-1 combines with J gene TRBJ1-1; D is ambiguous. This CDR3 spans 14 amino acids. The V gene lost 0 bases and the J gene lost 2 bases, with 8 bases spanning the gap. The V gene's germline CDR1 is SGHRS and CDR2 YFSETQ. The CDR3 DNA follows: TGCGCCAGCAGCTTGGCCGAAGTTAACACTGAAGCTTTCTTT. It yields the protein CASSLAEVNTEAFF.

This sequence joins TRBV6-1 and TRBJ1-2; D remains ambiguous. V lost 4 bases, J lost 4 bases, and 16 bases lay in between. The CDR3 is 15 amino acids. Germline V gives CDR1 MNHNS, CDR2 SASEGT. The CDR3 DNA is TGTGCCAGCAGTGCAACAGCGCCCGGTTCCTATGGCTACACCTTC. Amino acid sequence: CASSATAPGSYGYTF.

The V and J genes are TRBV29-1 and TRBJ2-7; unclear D gene. The germline gives CDR1 SQVTM, CDR2 ANQGSEA. Trimming took 7 bases from V and 4 from J, leaving 17 bases between them. This CDR3 has 13 amino acids. The CDR3 DNA reads as TGCAGCGCGGCTGCAAGCAATGGGTACGAGCAGTACTTC. It translates to CSAAASNGYEQYF.

J is TRBJ2-7 and V is TRBV5-1; 9 nucleotides align to TRBD2. The CDR3 loop spans 15 amino acids. V was pared by 4 bases and J by 2 bases, with 7 bases of the junction left unmatched. Germline CDR1 is SGHRS and CDR2 is YFSETQ. CDR3: CASSVMTSGTYEQYF. Here the CDR3 DNA reads TGCGCCAGCAGCGTCATGACTAGCGGCACCTACGAGCAGTACTTC.

With regard to this clone: The same CDR3 arises from other DNA sequences in this sample as well. The chain couples TRBV5-5 to TRBJ2-7, with D perhaps matching TRBD2 (5 bases). Per the germline V gene, CDR1 is SGHKS and CDR2 is YYEKEE (reference sequence). The CDR3 runs 14 residues. The V gene lost 0 bases and the J gene lost 0 bases, with 7 bases spanning the gap. The CDR3 DNA reads TGTGCCAGCAGCTTGGTCGGGGACTCCTACGAGCAGTACTTC. This sequence encodes CASSLVGDSYEQYF.

The rearrangement joins TRBV6-5 to TRBJ1-1; perhaps TRBD1 as D (6 bases). Per the germline V gene, CDR1 is MNHEY and CDR2 is SVGAGI. V was clipped by 2 bases and J by 4 bases, with 14 bases between them. The CDR3 contains 15 residues. This CDR3 is CASSYQQGGGTEAFF. The CDR3 DNA is TGTGCCAGCAGTTACCAGCAGGGAGGGGGCACTGAAGCTTTCTTT.

The genes are TRBV7-6 and TRBJ2-3; D is undetermined. Trimming pared 5 bases from V and 6 bases from J, leaving 9 bases between. The CDR3 has 12 amino acids. Germline CDR1 and CDR2: SGHVS and FNYEAQ. The CDR3 DNA sequence: TGTGCCAGCAGCATAAACCCGGATACGCAGTATTTT. Amino acids: CASSINPDTQYF.